This T cell receptor beta chain was sequenced in a study of beta chain features in type 1 diabetes. Study-wide results and limits: There was a moderate but significant shortening of TCRB CDR3s in all four CD4+ subsets of Type 1 diabetes patients. A greater similarity of naive, central memory and Treg TCRB repertoires was seen among patients than among healthy donors. PCR may have favored shorter templates equally in patients and controls.

This CDR3 has 13 residues. V lost 4 bases to trimming and J lost 5 bases; unmatched junction nucleotides: 4. The germline V gene encodes CDR1 LNHDA and CDR2 SQIVND (reference sequence). All of the isolated RNA was reverse transcribed, so expressed TCRB transcripts were sequenced. Sequencing used immunoSEQ multiplex PCR; TCRdb keeps in-frame clones, though not all of them. The table shows 150,000 or so clones, with roughly 60% occurring only once. Remarks on this clone: The antigen remains undetermined.

The sequencing sample was made of naive CD4+ T cells from blood. The V call is TRBV19, the J call TRBJ2-5; TRBD1 matches at 7 bases. The origin of this receptor is a man younger than 45 with type 1 diabetes. The CDR3 coding sequence is TGTGCCAGTAGTACCGACAGGGCTGAGACCCAGTACTTC. Translated: CASSTDRAETQYF. The full variable domain, rest sourced from reference TRBV19 and TRBJ2-5, is DGGITQSPKYLFRKEGQNVTLSCEQNLNHDAMYWYRQDPGQGLRLIYYSQIVNDFQKGDIAEGYSVSREKKESFPLTVTSAQKNPTAFYLCASSTDRAETQYFGPGTRLLVL.